The 20 T cell receptor beta chains below were found in one sample sequenced in a study of liver allograft versus peripheral blood T cells. For the study at large: Transplanted-liver and recipient peripheral blood T cell receptor repertoires were compared.

One entry per CDR3 protein, called by TCRdb with MiXCR from the reads. The sample has roughly 13,000 distinct CDR3 sequences, more than 20% seen once. These TCRs come from a human patient who had a liver transplant. Some T cells may be graft donor cells.

The V gene is TRBV19, the J gene TRBJ1-6; 9 positions match TRBD1. Losses at the gene ends were 3 bases for V and 8 bases for J; bases not matched to a gene: 8. Germline-derived CDR1 and CDR2 are LNHDA and SQIVND (reference sequence). This CDR3 region has 16 residues. The chain's CDR3 is CASSIRPGQGYSPLHF. The CDR3 nucleotides are TGTGCCAGTAGTATCCGGCCGGGACAGGGCTATTCACCCCTCCACTTT.

This clonotype was seen a handful of times. The chain links TRBV7-2 to TRBJ1-6; possible D gene TRBD1, 5 bases. The length of the CDR3 is 14 residues. Germline CDR1 reads SGHTA; CDR2 reads FQGNSA. V shed 8 bases and J shed 4 bases, with 12 bases lying between them. The CDR3 DNA follows: TGTGCCAGCTCGGCGGGGACGTATAATTCACCCCTCCACTTT. Translating gives CASSAGTYNSPLHF. Filled out from reference TRBV7-2 and TRBJ1-6, the complete variable domain reads GAGVSQSPSNKVTEKGKDVELRCDPISGHTALYWYRQSLGQGLEFLIYFQGNSAPDKSGLPSDRFSAERTGGSVSTLTIQRTQQEDSAVYLCASSAGTYNSPLHFGNGTRLTVT.

This clonotype is classed as medium-sized (0.01 to 0.1%). The V call is TRBV18, the J call TRBJ1-1; no clear D. The V gene lost 2 bases and the J gene lost 3 bases, with 13 bases spanning the gap. The CDR3 consists of 15 residues. Per the germline V gene, CDR1 is KGHSH and CDR2 is LQKENI. DNA for the CDR3: TGTGCCAGCTCACCAGCGCCAGGTGGGGACACTGAAGCTTTCTTT. It specifies CASSPAPGGDTEAFF.

The V gene is TRBV20-1, the J gene TRBJ1-1; 7 bases are a match to TRBD1. The CDR3 spans 13 residues. V trimming: 1 base; J trimming: 4 bases; junction bases outside the gene matches: 3. Germline V gives CDR1 DFQATT, CDR2 SNEGSKA (reference sequence). In DNA, the CDR3 is TGCAGTGCTAGAGTGCAGGGGGGCACTGAAGCTTTCTTT. It yields the protein CSARVQGGTEAFF.

The V gene is TRBV11-2, the J gene TRBJ1-6, with D possibly matching TRBD1 (5 bases). Trimming took off 8 bases at V and 15 bases at J, with 23 bases between the two ends. Germline V CDR1 and CDR2: SGHAT, FQNNGV. The CDR3 consists of 14 residues. The CDR3 loop is CASGGGPAVEVLHF. For the CDR3, the DNA is TGTGCCAGCGGGGGGGGACCCGCAGTAGAGGTCCTCCACTTT.

This clonotype is classed as medium-sized. The chain has TRBV29-1 and TRBJ1-2, with D tentatively TRBD1 (5 bases). V was clipped by 1 base and J by 5 bases, with 14 bases between them. This CDR3 region has 14 residues. Germline V lookup: CDR1 SQVTM, CDR2 ANQGSEA. The CDR3 nucleotides are TGCAGCGTTGAAGGTCAGGCCGAGGGGTATGGCTACACCTTC. This sequence encodes CSVEGQAEGYGYTF.

In this sample, this clonotype turned up many times. This chain links TRBV10-2 with TRBJ1-6, with 10 bases matching TRBD1. This CDR3 has 13 residues. The germline gives CDR1 WSHSY, CDR2 SAAADI. With V trimmed by 8 bases and J by 8 bases, 3 bases remained unmatched. The CDR3: CASWDRGDSPLHF. CDR3 coding DNA: TGCGCCAGCTGGGACAGGGGTGATTCACCCCTCCACTTT.

The chain links TRBV6-6 to TRBJ2-7, with a weak D call TRBD1 (6 bases). V gave up 5 bases and J gave up 2 bases, with 19 bases separating them. Germline assignment: CDR1 MNHNY and CDR2 SVGAGI (reference sequence). The CDR3 consists of 16 residues. This CDR3 reads CASSDAYRVSTYEQYF. The DNA of the CDR3 is TGTGCCAGCAGTGACGCCTACAGGGTCTCGACCTACGAGCAGTACTTC.

This clonotype qualifies as medium-sized. The genes are TRBV29-1 and TRBJ1-1, with D hard to call. The CDR3 has 13 amino acids. Germline assignment: CDR1 SQVTM and CDR2 ANQGSEA. Trimming pared 6 bases from V and 0 bases from J, leaving 11 bases between. The CDR3 sequence is CSVARTVNTEAFF. In DNA, the CDR3 is TGCAGCGTGGCTCGGACGGTGAACACTGAAGCTTTCTTT.

This clonotype has more than one count but fewer than ten. The V and J genes are TRBV12-3 or TRBV12-4 and TRBJ1-6; a possible D gene is TRBD1 (5 bases). The CDR3 runs 14 residues. V shed 3 bases and J shed 3 bases, with 6 bases lying between them. As DNA, the CDR3 is TGTGCCAGCAGTTTCGGGGGCTATAATTCACCCCTCCACTTT. It encodes CASSFGGYNSPLHF.

The rearrangement links TRBV6-9 to TRBJ2-1, with D perhaps TRBD1 (5 bases). Germline V gene sequence: CDR1 MNHGY, CDR2 SVAAGI. V lost 6 bases, J lost 15 bases, and 24 bases lay in between. The CDR3 contains 14 residues. CDR3 in DNA: TGTGCCAGCAGACTATATCCCCGACTCTTGGGGCGGTTCTTC. Its translation: CASRLYPRLLGRFF.

This clonotype turned up a few times. CDR3 bases: TGTGCCACCAGCAGAGTTGGGACAGGAGGTGAAAAACTGTTTTTT. It specifies CATSRVGTGGEKLFF. V usage is TRBV15 and J usage is TRBJ1-4, with 8 bases matching TRBD1. In germline, CDR1 is LNHNV, CDR2 YYDKDF (reference sequence). With 1 base clipped from V and 7 bases from J, the junction kept 5 bases outside the gene matches. This CDR3 contains 15 residues.

The rearrangement uses TRBV7-2 and TRBJ2-1; D call uncertain. Germline V gene data show CDR1 as SGHTA and CDR2 as FQGNSA. CDR3 length: 13 residues. V lost 7 bases and J 9 bases, leaving 16 bases between the germline ends. CDR3 loop: CASNPSSPLEQFF. CDR3 coding DNA: TGTGCCAGCAACCCCAGCTCCCCGCTTGAGCAGTTCTTC.

The V and J genes are TRBV29-1 and TRBJ2-3; possible D gene TRBD1, 5 bases. CDR1 is SQVTM and CDR2 is ANQGSEA in the germline V gene. The CDR3 sequence is 16 residues long. V was cut by 1 base and J by 1 base, with 15 bases left in between. The CDR3 sequence is CSVEGRQSTGTDTQYF. CDR3 DNA sequence: TGCAGCGTTGAAGGGCGACAGTCTACAGGCACAGATACGCAGTATTTT.

This clonotype showed up just once. This chain links TRBV14 with TRBJ1-1; 9 positions agree with TRBD1. V lost 6 bases to trimming and J lost 3 bases; unmatched junction nucleotides: 11. Germline V lookup: CDR1 SGHDN, CDR2 FVKESK. CDR3 length: 16 residues. Here the CDR3 reads CASSPLTTGGDTEAFF. The CDR3 DNA reads TGTGCCAGCAGTCCCCTTACGACAGGGGGGGACACTGAAGCTTTCTTT.

The chain joins TRBV19 to TRBJ1-2; D not resolved. V shed 1 base and J shed 3 bases, with 9 bases lying between them. Germline V gene data show CDR1 as LNHDA and CDR2 as SQIVND (reference sequence). CDR3 size: 14 residues. The CDR3 protein is CASSIVGSYYGYTF. CDR3 sequence (DNA): TGTGCCAGTAGTATAGTGGGCAGCTACTATGGCTACACCTTC.

The chain is built from TRBV6-5 and TRBJ1-3, with TRBD1 as a possible D gene (6 bases). The CDR3 has 16 residues. V was pared by 0 bases and J by 2 bases, with 11 bases between. Germline CDR1 reads MNHEY; CDR2 reads SVGAGI. DNA for the CDR3: TGTGCCAGCAGTTACTCGAGAGCAGGGGCTGGAAACACCATATATTTT. Translating gives CASSYSRAGAGNTIYF.

Details on this clonotype: A read error may account for a junction end that differs from germline. V gene TRBV5-6 combines with J gene TRBJ1-2; D remains ambiguous. The germline V gene has CDR1 SGHDT and CDR2 YYEEEE. This CDR3 region has 9 residues. In DNA, the CDR3 is TGTGCCAGCAGCTTAACGGGTGTCTTC. Translated, it gives CASSLTGVF.

In nucleotides, the CDR3 is TGTGCCAGCAACGCCATCGAGCAGAACTATGGCTACACCTTC. It yields the protein CASNAIEQNYGYTF. V is TRBV12-3 or TRBV12-4 and J is TRBJ1-2, with no clear D. The length of the CDR3 is 14 residues. V lost 7 bases, J lost 2 bases, and 14 bases lay in between.

This clonotype appeared a few times. The chain is built from TRBV27 and TRBJ1-6; D is uncertain. The V end was cut by 4 bases, the J end by 8 bases, with 9 bases between. Germline lookup yields CDR1 MNHEY and CDR2 SMNVEV (reference sequence). The CDR3 consists of 13 residues. CDR3 coding DNA: TGTGCCAGCAGTTCCGGTCTTTATTCACCCCTCCACTTT. Protein product: CASSSGLYSPLHF.